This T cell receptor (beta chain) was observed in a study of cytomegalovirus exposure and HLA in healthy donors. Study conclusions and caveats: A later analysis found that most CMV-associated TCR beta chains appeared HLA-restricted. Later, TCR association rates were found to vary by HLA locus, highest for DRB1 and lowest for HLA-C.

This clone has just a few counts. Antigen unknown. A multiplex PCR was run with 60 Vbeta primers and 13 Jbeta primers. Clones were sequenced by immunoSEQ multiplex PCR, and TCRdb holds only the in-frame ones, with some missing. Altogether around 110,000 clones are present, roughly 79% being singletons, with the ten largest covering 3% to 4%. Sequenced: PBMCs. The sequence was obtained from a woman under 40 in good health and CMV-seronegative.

This CDR3 reads CASSALADPYEQYF. The CDR3 coding sequence is TGTGCCAGCAGTGCGCTAGCGGACCCCTACGAGCAGTACTTC. The rearrangement links TRBV6-1 to TRBJ2-7, with 7 bases that match TRBD2. CDR3 size: 14 residues. CDR1 MNHNS and CDR2 SASEGT come from the germline V gene. The trim removed 4 bases at V and 2 bases at J, leaving 5 bases unmatched.